The 27 T cell receptor beta chains below come from one sample, sequenced in a study of blood T cell repertoires in COVID-19. The data were produced by immunoSEQ multiplex PCR, yet TCRdb's version contains in-frame clones alone and is incomplete. The sample shows around 230,000 clones, roughly 83% of them seen only once. The sample was peripheral blood. These receptors originate from a woman older than 75 with acute or convalescent COVID-19.

The chain employs TRBV29-1 and TRBJ1-1; no reliable D call. The V end lost 7 bases, the J end lost 1 base, and 10 bases lay between the germline ends. Per germline, CDR1 SQVTM and CDR2 ANQGSEA. The CDR3 length is 12 residues. CDR3 region: CSGGWQNTEAFF. The CDR3 nucleotides read TGCAGCGGGGGATGGCAGAACACTGAAGCTTTCTTT.

This chain joins TRBV19 and TRBJ2-1, with 9 nucleotides matching TRBD1. From germline, CDR1 is LNHDA and CDR2 SQIVND (reference sequence). Unmatched junction bases numbered 10, after V lost 3 bases and J lost 1 base. The CDR3 consists of 18 residues. The CDR3 sequence is CASSISGTGSKSYNEQFF. CDR3 bases: TGTGCCAGTAGTATCTCCGGGACAGGGTCAAAGTCCTACAATGAGCAGTTCTTC.

The V gene is TRBV5-4, the J gene TRBJ1-2; TRBD1 agrees at 7 bases. Trimming at V came to 3 bases and at J to 5 bases, leaving 7 bases not matched to a gene. This CDR3 region has 14 residues. CDR1 and CDR2 from the germline V gene are SGHNT and YYREEE (reference sequence). The CDR3 DNA is TGTGCCAGCAGCTGGGGGACAGACCTATATGGCTACACCTTC. Amino acids: CASSWGTDLYGYTF.

The chain has TRBV30 and TRBJ2-3; TRBD2 matches at 7 bases. From germline, CDR1 is GTSNPN and CDR2 SVGIG (reference sequence). The ends lost 2 bases at V and 5 bases at J; junction bases unmatched: 16. This CDR3 is 17 amino acids long. The CDR3 reads CAWSSDPSGEGRDTQYF. The CDR3 DNA reads TGTGCCTGGAGTTCCGACCCCTCGGGGGAGGGTCGAGATACGCAGTATTTT.

The gene calls are TRBV3-1 (or the pseudogene TRBV3-2) and TRBJ1-6; 7 nucleotides match TRBD1. Germline trimming cut 1 base from V and 8 bases from J; bases unmatched to any gene: 2. Germline CDR1 and CDR2: LGHDT and YNNKEL (reference sequence). This CDR3 comprises 14 residues. The CDR3 sequence is CASSQVRGDSPLHF. Here the CDR3 DNA reads TGTGCCAGCAGCCAAGTCAGGGGGGATTCACCCCTCCACTTT.

This rearrangement joins TRBV7-9 to TRBJ2-5; TRBD2 matches 12 bases. Germline loops: CDR1 SEHNR, CDR2 FQNEAQ (reference sequence). The J segment lost 1 base and the V segment lost 2 bases, leaving 8 bases of the junction unmatched. The CDR3 totals 18 residues. The CDR3 spells CASSLTSGGSGRQETQYF. The CDR3 coding sequence is TGTGCCAGCAGCTTAACTAGCGGGGGGTCCGGACGCCAAGAGACCCAGTACTTC. Based on the CDR3 plus reference TRBV7-9 and TRBJ2-5, the full variable domain is DTGVSQNPRHKITKRGQNVTFRCDPISEHNRLYWYRQTLGQGPEFLTYFQNEAQLEKSRLLSDRFSAERPKGSFSTLEIQRTEQGDSAMYLCASSLTSGGSGRQETQYFGPGTRLLVL.

Written as DNA, the CDR3 is TGTGCCATCAGTGGGTCCGGGGGCTACACCTTC. Translated: CAISGSGGYTF. J is TRBJ1-2 and V is TRBV10-3, with D unresolved. The germline gives CDR1 ENHRY, CDR2 SYGVKD. Trimming left V 4 bases short and J 8 bases short, with 8 bases between. CDR3 length: 11 residues.

In its sample, this clone was seen a few times. The chain combines TRBV2 with TRBJ1-5; TRBD1 agrees at 7 bases. Germline CDR1 SNHLY, CDR2 FYNNEI. Germline trimming cut 1 base from V and 6 bases from J; bases unmatched to any gene: 3. CDR3 size: 14 residues. This chain's CDR3 is CASSEEQGLQPQHF. DNA of the CDR3: TGTGCCAGCAGTGAAGAACAGGGGCTTCAGCCCCAGCATTTT.

For the CDR3, the DNA is TGTGCCAGCAGCCAAGATAGTGCGGGGGGCGGTGGCTACACCTTC. Amino acids: CASSQDSAGGGGYTF. The chain combines TRBV4-2 with TRBJ1-2; maybe TRBD1 (6 bases). This CDR3 contains 15 residues. Germline CDR1 reads LGHNA; CDR2 reads YNFKEQ. The ends were cut back, 0 bases at V and 7 bases at J, with 15 bases in the middle.

The chain carries TRBV5-1 and TRBJ2-2; TRBD2 agrees at 10 bases. The CDR3 contains 15 residues. V shed 3 bases, J shed 3 bases, and the junction held 2 bases outside the gene matches. Germline CDR1 and CDR2: SGHRS and YFSETQ. The CDR3 sequence is CASSYSGGDTGELFF. For the CDR3, the DNA is TGCGCCAGCAGCTACAGCGGGGGGGACACCGGGGAGCTGTTTTTT.

The chain combines TRBV2 with TRBJ2-1, with D possibly being TRBD1 (5 bases). The germline gives CDR1 SNHLY, CDR2 FYNNEI. The V end was cut by 11 bases, the J end by 6 bases, with 20 bases between. The CDR3 covers 14 residues. The chain's CDR3 is CAGLGPLLSNEQFF. DNA for the CDR3: TGTGCCGGCCTGGGGCCGCTCCTGTCCAATGAGCAGTTCTTC.

This chain connects TRBV12-3 or TRBV12-4 to TRBJ1-1; 7 nucleotides match TRBD1. V dropped 3 bases and J dropped 3; count of bases not matched to a gene: 1. This CDR3 comprises 13 residues. CDR3: CASSLQGDTEAFF. CDR3 bases: TGTGCCAGCAGTTTGCAGGGGGACACTGAAGCTTTCTTT.

This rearrangement joins TRBV24-1 to TRBJ2-3; 10 positions match TRBD2. The CDR3 is 15 residues long. Losses at the gene ends were 5 bases for V and 1 base for J; bases not matched to a gene: 2. Germline V gene sequence: CDR1 KGHDR, CDR2 SFDVKD. CDR3 amino acids: CATSALAGGTDTQYF. CDR3 in DNA: TGTGCCACCAGTGCCCTAGCGGGGGGCACAGATACGCAGTATTTT.

The chain employs TRBV3-1 (or the pseudogene TRBV3-2) and TRBJ2-5; possible D gene TRBD2, 5 bases. The length of the CDR3 is 14 residues. Trimming took 2 bases from V and 0 from J, leaving 7 bases between them. CDR1 is LGHDT and CDR2 is YNNKEL in the germline V gene (reference sequence). The CDR3 region has the DNA TGTGCCAGCAGCCAAAGAGGGAACCAAGAGACCCAGTACTTC. It translates to CASSQRGNQETQYF.

The chain combines TRBV5-4 with TRBJ1-5; D might be TRBD1 (6 bases). The V and J ends lost 3 bases and 0 bases respectively, with 19 bases between them. The CDR3 extends over 18 amino acids. From germline, CDR1 is SGHNT and CDR2 YYREEE (reference sequence). The CDR3 is CASSSHRQGRPSNQPQHF. DNA of the CDR3: TGTGCCAGCAGCTCCCACCGGCAGGGGCGCCCTAGCAATCAGCCCCAGCATTTT.

The genes are TRBV30 and TRBJ1-3; D uncertain. CDR3 length: 16 residues. With 3 bases removed from V and 7 bases from J, the gap between germline ends came to 22 bases. Germline V gene sequence: CDR1 GTSNPN, CDR2 SVGIG (reference sequence). CDR3 sequence (DNA): TGTGCCTGGAGAGTAGACCAGACCGGGAAGAGGAACACCATATATTTT. This sequence encodes CAWRVDQTGKRNTIYF. The full variable domain, its missing parts supplied by reference TRBV30 and TRBJ1-3, is SQTIHQWPATLVQPVGSPLSLECTVEGTSNPNLYWYRQAAGRGLQLLFYSVGIGQISSEVPQNLSASRPQDRQFILSSKKLLLSDSGFYLCAWRVDQTGKRNTIYFGEGSWLTVV.

The rearrangement joins TRBV6-1 to TRBJ2-7, with TRBD2 as a possible D gene (7 bases). Per germline, CDR1 MNHNS and CDR2 SASEGT. The ends were cut back, 0 bases at V and 0 bases at J, with 15 bases in the middle. CDR3 length equals 17 residues. This CDR3 reads CASSEAFLGGHSYEQYF. DNA for the CDR3: TGTGCCAGCAGTGAAGCCTTTCTCGGGGGGCACTCCTACGAGCAGTACTTC.

The chain joins TRBV12-3 or TRBV12-4 to TRBJ1-6, with D tentatively TRBD1 (5 bases). CDR3 size: 13 residues. The V end lost 3 bases, the J end lost 7 bases, and 7 bases lay between the germline ends. CDR3 nucleotide sequence: TGTGCCAGCAGTTTTGGGGGGAATTCACCCCTCCACTTT. Translated, it gives CASSFGGNSPLHF.

The chain joins TRBV28 to TRBJ2-7; D might be TRBD1 (7 bases). Germline CDR1 MDHEN, CDR2 SYDVKM. This CDR3 comprises 13 residues. With 7 bases removed from V and 6 bases from J, the gap between germline ends came to 16 bases. The CDR3 is CASNPFQGGEQYF. DNA for the CDR3: TGTGCCAGCAACCCTTTCCAGGGGGGCGAGCAGTACTTC.

The chain carries TRBV5-4 and TRBJ2-5, with 9 bases fitting TRBD1. The CDR3 consists of 14 residues. The V segment lost 4 bases and the J segment 1 base; nucleotides outside the gene matches: 2. Germline CDR1 reads SGHNT; CDR2 reads YYREEE (reference sequence). The CDR3 sequence: CASSRTGAQETQYF. The DNA for the CDR3 is TGTGCCAGCAGCCGGACAGGGGCCCAAGAGACCCAGTACTTC.

This sequence joins TRBV4-2 and TRBJ2-2; 9 bases are shared with TRBD1. This CDR3 is built from 14 residues. Trimming removed 6 bases from V and 4 bases from J; junction bases left unmatched: 3. Germline V gene lookup returns CDR1 LGHNA and CDR2 YNFKEQ. The CDR3 sequence is CASSPDRGTGELFF. The CDR3 region has the DNA TGTGCCAGCAGTCCGGACAGGGGCACCGGGGAGCTGTTTTTT.

Note on this clone: This sample includes further DNA sequences coding for the same CDR3. This chain links TRBV5-4 with TRBJ2-3, with 12 bases lining up with TRBD2. The J segment lost 0 bases and the V segment lost 1 base, leaving 3 bases of the junction unmatched. The CDR3 is 17 residues long. CDR1 is SGHNT, CDR2 YYREEE, per germline (reference sequence). The CDR3 bases are TGTGCCAGCAGCTTGCCCGGACTAGCGGGAAGCACAGATACGCAGTATTTT. It is translated as CASSLPGLAGSTDTQYF.

There are a few counts of this clone. This chain connects TRBV30 to TRBJ1-2, with unresolved D. The V gene's germline CDR1 is GTSNPN and CDR2 SVGIG (reference sequence). Trimming removed 4 bases from V and 3 bases from J, with 12 bases in between. The CDR3 has 13 amino acids. This CDR3 reads CAWTPRGYYGYTF. The DNA of the CDR3 is TGTGCCTGGACCCCCCGAGGGTACTATGGCTACACCTTC. The full variable domain, rest sourced from reference TRBV30 and TRBJ1-2, is SQTIHQWPATLVQPVGSPLSLECTVEGTSNPNLYWYRQAAGRGLQLLFYSVGIGQISSEVPQNLSASRPQDRQFILSSKKLLLSDSGFYLCAWTPRGYYGYTFGSGTRLTVV.

The V gene is TRBV4-1, the J gene TRBJ2-1, with TRBD2 matching 9 bases. The CDR3 spans 20 residues. The germline V gene encodes CDR1 MGHRA and CDR2 YSYEKL. Trimming removed 0 bases from V and 0 bases from J; junction bases left unmatched: 12. CDR3 region: CASSQDEGLAGQSSYNEQFF. The CDR3 DNA follows: TGCGCCAGCAGCCAAGACGAAGGGCTAGCGGGGCAGAGCTCCTACAATGAGCAGTTCTTC.

V usage is TRBV19 and J usage is TRBJ1-5; 7 bases are shared with TRBD1. The CDR3 totals 17 residues. Germline trimming cut 5 bases from V and 1 base from J; bases unmatched to any gene: 11. Germline V lookup: CDR1 LNHDA, CDR2 SQIVND (reference sequence). This chain's CDR3 is CASSSLPQGVSNQPQHF. CDR3 DNA: TGTGCCAGTAGTTCCCTTCCTCAGGGGGTCAGCAATCAGCCCCAGCATTTT.

The V gene is TRBV29-1, the J gene TRBJ1-5, with 7 bases that match TRBD1. Germline trimming cut 7 bases from V and 3 bases from J; bases unmatched to any gene: 6. The CDR3 is 13 residues long. The germline V gene encodes CDR1 SQVTM and CDR2 ANQGSEA. The CDR3 loop reads CSAKTGFNQPQHF. CDR3 coding DNA: TGCAGCGCTAAGACAGGGTTCAATCAGCCCCAGCATTTT.

The J gene is TRBJ2-7, the V gene TRBV7-8; no clear D. The V gene lost 5 bases and the J gene lost 1 base, with 12 bases spanning the gap. Per the germline V gene, CDR1 is SGHVS and CDR2 is FQNEAQ. CDR3 length equals 14 residues. The CDR3 nucleotides are TGTGCCAGCAGCCCTCTCTGGGCGTCCTACGAGCAGTACTTC. Its translation is CASSPLWASYEQYF.